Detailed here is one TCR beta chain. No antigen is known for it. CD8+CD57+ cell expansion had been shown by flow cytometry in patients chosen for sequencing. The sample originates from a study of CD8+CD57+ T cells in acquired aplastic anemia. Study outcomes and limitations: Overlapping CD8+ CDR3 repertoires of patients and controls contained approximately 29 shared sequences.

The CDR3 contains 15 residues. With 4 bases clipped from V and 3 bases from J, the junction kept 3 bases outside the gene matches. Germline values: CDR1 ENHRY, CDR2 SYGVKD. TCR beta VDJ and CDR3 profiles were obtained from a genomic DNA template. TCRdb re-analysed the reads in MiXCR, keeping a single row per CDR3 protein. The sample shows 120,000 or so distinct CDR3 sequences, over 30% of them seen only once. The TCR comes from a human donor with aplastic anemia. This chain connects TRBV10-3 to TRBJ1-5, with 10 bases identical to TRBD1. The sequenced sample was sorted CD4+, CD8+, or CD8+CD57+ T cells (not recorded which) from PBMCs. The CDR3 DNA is TGTGCCATCAGTGGGGGGACAGGGGACAATCAGCCCCAGCATTTT. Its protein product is CAISGGTGDNQPQHF.